This T cell receptor (beta chain) emerged from a study of vaccination effects on CD4 cells after COVID-19. Study-wide results and limits: Recruitment yielded few convalescent patients, and the study had no early post-infection timepoints. After vaccination, at late timepoints, clones induced by infection and by vaccine contracted markedly.

CDR1 is SQVTM and CDR2 is ANQGSEA in the germline V gene. CDR3 length: 13 amino acids. Trimming removed 7 bases from V and 0 bases from J, with 11 bases in between. With the ViraFEST assay, the study expanded antigen-specific CD4+ T cells using viral peptide pools, then sequenced them. Upon completion of under eleven days in culture, CD4+ T cells were isolated. Vaccine recipients had no previous SARS-CoV-2 infection; their nucleocapsid antibodies were negative. The data were produced by immunoSEQ multiplex PCR, yet TCRdb's version contains in-frame clones alone and is incomplete. The table includes roughly 61,000 clones, about four fifths detected once. With respect to this clone: Its specificity is unknown.

This sequence originates from a human donor who received a COVID-19 vaccine. The input for sequencing was CD4+ T cells from PBMCs cultured with HCoV-229E spike peptides, taken before COVID-19 vaccination. The chain combines TRBV29-1 with TRBJ2-3; possible D gene TRBD2, 6 bases. Here the CDR3 reads CSARRGSTDTQYF. CDR3 nucleotide sequence: TGCAGCGCCCGACGGGGGAGCACAGATACGCAGTATTTT.